This T cell receptor (beta chain) was identified in a study of cytomegalovirus exposure and HLA in healthy donors. This clone was found a few times. Its antigen is unknown. CDR3 length equals 15 residues. V was trimmed by 3 bases and J by 6 bases, leaving 17 bases between them. From germline, CDR1 is MDHEN and CDR2 SYDVKM. The PCR made use of 60 Vbeta and 13 Jbeta primers. TCRdb's copy holds only in-frame clones and misses some; the assay was immunoSEQ multiplex PCR. The sample shows 150,000 to 200,000 clones, roughly four fifths of them seen only once. Regarding the study as a whole: Sequencing likely produced, as an artifact, a cluster of highly shared sequence variants. According to the study, 160 or so TCR beta chains were cytomegalovirus-associated. A later analysis linked a missense variant in DCLRE1C to the trimming of TCR beta V and J genes. About 90% or about 30% of the time was how often most TCR beta V segments were productive, according to an earlier analysis.

The chain is built from TRBV28 and TRBJ1-1; no clear D. Material for sequencing was PBMCs. This sequence originates from a woman aged 18-30 years in good health and CMV-seronegative. This CDR3 is CASSFSGGGGPEAFF. CDR3 in DNA: TGTGCCAGCAGTTTCAGTGGTGGCGGAGGGCCTGAAGCTTTCTTT.